Following are 10 T cell receptor beta chains from one sample sequenced in a study of T cells in Graves' hyperthyroidism and ophthalmopathy. Researchers took RNA transcripts and amplified the TCR beta CDR3 regions from them. A first-round RT-PCR of the TCR CDR3 used the HTBI primer set. TCRdb processed the multiplex PCR reads anew with MiXCR; each CDR3 protein has one entry. The sample has some 620,000 distinct CDR3 sequences, under 20% seen once. Specimen: blood. Every receptor here comes from a woman in her 30s with Graves' hyperthyroidism.

A few counts support this clonotype. The V gene is TRBV11-2, the J gene TRBJ1-6, with D hard to call. CDR3 length: 16 residues. Germline lookup yields CDR1 SGHAT and CDR2 FQNNGV. V lost 2 bases, J lost 4 bases, and 12 bases lay in between. The CDR3 is CASSLRAAPYNSPLHF. CDR3 nucleotides: TGTGCCAGCAGCTTAAGGGCAGCTCCATATAATTCACCCCTCCACTTT.

In its sample, this clonotype was seen a few times. The rearrangement links TRBV18 to TRBJ2-5; D is unresolved. Germline V gives CDR1 KGHSH, CDR2 LQKENI. Trimming removed 4 bases from V and 5 bases from J, with 8 bases in between. The CDR3 sequence is 12 residues long. CDR3 sequence reads: CASSHSRETQYF. In DNA form, the CDR3 reads TGTGCCAGCTCACACAGTAGGGAGACCCAGTACTTC.

This clonotype has a handful of counts. V and J are TRBV13 and TRBJ2-5; D uncertain. The germline V gene encodes CDR1 PRHDT and CDR2 FYEKMQ (reference sequence). The CDR3 has 14 amino acids. V lost 6 bases and J 0 bases, leaving 11 bases between the germline ends. CDR3 loop: CASSHNGYQETQYF. CDR3 DNA: TGTGCCAGCAGTCACAATGGGTACCAAGAGACCCAGTACTTC.

This clonotype was found a few times. The chain recombines TRBV9 with TRBJ1-2, with D perhaps matching TRBD1 (6 bases). This CDR3 region has 14 residues. From germline, CDR1 is SGDLS and CDR2 YYNGEE. Trimming pared 2 bases from V and 8 bases from J, leaving 16 bases between. DNA for the CDR3: TGTGCCAGCAGCGTGTTGGCACCAGGGGAGGGCTACACCTTC. Its translation is CASSVLAPGEGYTF. The variable domain in full, with the rest retrieved from reference TRBV9 and TRBJ1-2, is DSGVTQTPKHLITATGQRVTLRCSPRSGDLSVYWYQQSLDQGLQFLIQYYNGEERAKGNILERFSAQQFPDLHSELNLSSLELGDSALYFCASSVLAPGEGYTFGSGTRLTVV.

Turning to this clonotype: A read error may produce the germline difference seen at one junction end. V gene TRBV2 combines with J gene TRBJ2-7, with no clear D. Germline CDR1 and CDR2: SNHLY and FYNNEI. The length of the CDR3 is 12 residues. The CDR3 sequence is CASSASTYVQYF. The CDR3 DNA reads as TGTGCCAGCAGTGCGTCGACCTACGTGCAGTACTTC. Based on the CDR3 plus reference TRBV2 and TRBJ2-7, the full variable domain is EPEVTQTPSHQVTQMGQEVILRCVPISNHLYFYWYRQILGQKVEFLVSFYNNEISEKSEIFDDQFSVERPDGSNFTLKIRSTKLEDSAMYFCASSASTYVQYFGPGTRLTVT.

About this clonotype: A much larger clone sits a single nucleotide away, making a read error possible. The chain uses TRBV6-1 and TRBJ2-1; 13 nucleotides agree with TRBD2. CDR3 length equals 18 residues. CDR1 is MNHNS and CDR2 is SASEGT in the germline V gene. CDR3: CASLRTSGSPSSYHEQFF. The CDR3 DNA is TGTGCCAGCCTACGGACTAGCGGGAGCCCGAGCTCCTACCATGAGCAGTTCTTC.

This chain uses TRBV7-2 with TRBJ2-3, with no clear D. CDR3 length equals 14 residues. Trimming left V 0 bases short and J 5 bases short, with 9 bases between. The germline V gene encodes CDR1 SGHTA and CDR2 FQGNSA. The CDR3 DNA reads as TGTGCCAGCAGCTTAGCTAACCCAGGAGATACGCAGTATTTT. Its translation is CASSLANPGDTQYF.

This clonotype showed up just a few times. The genes are TRBV5-6 and TRBJ1-2; D uncertain. The CDR3 consists of 14 residues. Germline V gives CDR1 SGHDT, CDR2 YYEEEE. Trimming shortened V by 1 base and J by 3 bases, and 10 bases separated the two germline ends. The CDR3 sequence: CASSLRSLHYGYTF. CDR3 sequence (DNA): TGTGCCAGCAGCTTGCGGAGTCTCCACTATGGCTACACCTTC.

This clonotype has at least ten counts. The chain recombines TRBV28 with TRBJ1-1; D is unclear. Trimming removed 3 bases from V and 6 bases from J, with 5 bases in between. The germline V gene has CDR1 MDHEN and CDR2 SYDVKM. The CDR3 has 11 residues. The CDR3 protein is CASSFGAEAFF. The CDR3 DNA reads TGTGCCAGCAGTTTTGGGGCTGAAGCTTTCTTT.

Worth noting for this clonotype: It may be a read error: a sequence one base away is much more abundant. The V gene is TRBV29-1, the J gene TRBJ2-7, with D perhaps TRBD2 (5 bases). Trimming left V 2 bases short and J 6 bases short, with 17 bases between. The germline gives CDR1 SQVTM, CDR2 ANQGSEA. The CDR3 loop spans 14 amino acids. The CDR3 protein is CSVELARAPIEQYF. The CDR3 bases are TGCAGCGTTGAACTAGCTCGGGCCCCTATCGAGCAGTACTTC.